Below are 21 T cell receptor beta chains sequenced from a single sample in a study of blood T cells in healthy people across ages. A second PCR of 7 to 11 cycles used a sample-barcoded 5' primer and a J-beta primer mix. A single record per CDR3 protein comes from TCRdb applying MiXCR to the 5' RACE reads. The sample yields approximately 900,000 distinct CDR3 sequences, approximately 32% seen once. The same specimen was also included in a second study, on T cells of mothers and their children.

Material: blood. All receptors derive from a woman between 35 and 50 years old in good health.

This clonotype was observed at least ten times. V gene TRBV20-1 combines with J gene TRBJ1-2; D unclear. Germline CDR1 is DFQATT and CDR2 is SNEGSKA (reference sequence). The CDR3 covers 14 residues. The V gene lost 2 bases and the J gene lost 4 bases, with 14 bases spanning the gap. The CDR3 region is CSARIGRAPYGYTF. CDR3 bases: TGCAGTGCTAGAATCGGACGGGCCCCCTATGGCTACACCTTC.

The chain uses TRBV7-3 and TRBJ2-1; D uncertain. The CDR3 is made up of 14 amino acids. Germline V gene data show CDR1 as SGHTA and CDR2 as FQGTGA. Trimming stripped 5 bases from V and 5 bases from J, with 13 bases between. For the CDR3, the DNA is TGTGCCAGCAGCCTAGAGGTTTCGGACAATGAGCAGTTCTTC. As protein: CASSLEVSDNEQFF.

The gene calls are TRBV20-1 and TRBJ1-2, with 7 bases fitting TRBD1. There are 17 residues in the CDR3. The ends lost 3 bases at V and 5 bases at J; junction bases unmatched: 18. Germline assignment: CDR1 DFQATT and CDR2 SNEGSKA (reference sequence). As DNA, the CDR3 is TGCAGTGCTAGGGGAAGATCCCGGGACAGCAACGAGTATGGCTACACCTTC. Translation: CSARGRSRDSNEYGYTF.

This clonotype was seen a single time. The missing conserved phenylalanine or tryptophan at the end of this CDR3 makes a read error likely. The rearrangement joins TRBV10-2 to TRBJ2-4, with unresolved D. Gene TRBJ2-5 matches the end of the DNA better, so the J call may be wrong. Germline V CDR1 and CDR2: WSHSY, SAAADI. The CDR3 runs to 13 residues. The CDR3 coding sequence is TGCGCCAGCAGTGCGACTGGGCAAGAGACCCAGTACGTC. As protein: CASSATGQETQYV.

This sequence joins TRBV7-9 and TRBJ1-4; D uncertain. This CDR3 has 15 residues. CDR1 is SEHNR and CDR2 is FQNEAQ in the germline V gene (reference sequence). The V and J ends lost 5 bases and 0 bases respectively, with 10 bases between them. In nucleotides, the CDR3 is TGTGCCAGCAGCGCGATTCAAGCAACTAATGAAAAACTGTTTTTT. The encoded protein is CASSAIQATNEKLFF.

In its sample, this clonotype was seen many times. The chain couples TRBV18 to TRBJ1-2; D is ambiguous. V was cut by 10 bases and J by 7 bases, with 19 bases left in between. This CDR3 has 13 amino acids. Germline V lookup: CDR1 KGHSH, CDR2 LQKENI. The CDR3 nucleotides read TGTGCCACGTTCACCCCCGGTCTGGCTGGCTACACCTTC. Amino acids: CATFTPGLAGYTF.

This chain joins TRBV12-3 or TRBV12-4 and TRBJ2-1; D unclear. Trimming shortened V by 5 bases and J by 12 bases, and 17 bases separated the two germline ends. The CDR3 spans 13 residues. CDR3 amino acids: CASSPGSGLLQFF. In DNA form, the CDR3 reads TGTGCCAGCAGTCCCGGCTCCGGGCTTCTGCAGTTCTTC.

This clonotype turned up a few times. This rearrangement joins TRBV7-2 to TRBJ1-2; tentatively, D is TRBD1 (5 bases). CDR1 is SGHTA and CDR2 is FQGNSA in the germline V gene. This CDR3 is built from 15 residues. Trimming pared 5 bases from V and 4 bases from J, leaving 17 bases between. The CDR3 loop reads CASSPTAGIGYGYTF. In DNA, the CDR3 is TGTGCCAGCAGCCCGACTGCAGGGATCGGCTATGGCTACACCTTC.

As regards this clonotype: An end of the junction does not agree with germline; a read error may underlie this. V gene TRBV7-2 combines with J gene TRBJ1-2; the match to TRBD1 covers 9 bases. Germline V gene sequence: CDR1 SGHTA, CDR2 FQGNSA. The CDR3 extends over 15 amino acids. Here the CDR3 reads CASSLGTGGSYGCTF. CDR3 sequence (DNA): TGTGCCAGCAGCTTAGGAACAGGGGGCTCCTATGGCTGCACCTTC.

As to this clonotype: Germline and junction disagree at one end, which may indicate a read error. CDR3 nucleotide sequence: TGCAGTGCTAGGGCCCCTACCGGGGAACTGTTTTTT. Amino acids: CSARAPTGELFF. The gene calls are TRBV20-1 and TRBJ2-2; D may be TRBD2 (5 bases). CDR3 length: 12 amino acids. Germline V gene sequence: CDR1 DFQATT, CDR2 SNEGSKA (reference sequence).

V and J are TRBV20-1 and TRBJ2-1; no firm D call. Between the trimmed V and J ends, which lost 6 bases and 6 bases, there was a span of 6 bases. Germline-derived CDR1 and CDR2 are DFQATT and SNEGSKA (reference sequence). The CDR3 runs to 10 residues. CDR3 coding DNA: TGCAGTGCGCCACGCAATGAGCAGTTCTTC. It yields the protein CSAPRNEQFF.

Details on this clonotype: This sequence may be a read error, since a much larger clone differs from it by one base. The rearrangement links TRBV5-1 to TRBJ2-1; 7 nucleotides agree with TRBD2. The CDR3 has 14 residues. Germline V lookup: CDR1 SGHRS, CDR2 YFSETQ. Written as DNA, the CDR3 is TGCGCCAGCAGCCCGGGGGGAGGAGGCAATGAGCGGTTCTTC. Protein product: CASSPGGGGNERFF.

The chain joins TRBV5-5 to TRBJ1-5, with 8 bases that match TRBD1. The CDR3 extends over 14 amino acids. Germline CDR1 SGHKS, CDR2 YYEKEE (reference sequence). V lost 3 bases and J lost 4; bases outside the gene matches: 3. The DNA of the CDR3 is TGTGCCAGCAGCTCGGGACAGGAGAATCAGCCCCAGCATTTT. It translates to CASSSGQENQPQHF.

This clonotype was picked up many times. V is TRBV18 and J is TRBJ2-7; 7 nucleotides line up with TRBD1. V lost 4 bases and J lost 3; bases outside the gene matches: 6. The CDR3 consists of 14 residues. The germline V gene has CDR1 KGHSH and CDR2 LQKENI. The CDR3 coding sequence is TGTGCCAGCTCACTTCGGGACAGTAACTACGAGCAGTACTTC. This codes for CASSLRDSNYEQYF.

The V gene is TRBV9, the J gene TRBJ2-3; TRBD1 might be the D (5 bases). Germline values: CDR1 SGDLS, CDR2 YYNGEE. Trimming shortened V by 4 bases and J by 0 bases, and 15 bases separated the two germline ends. The CDR3 sequence is 16 residues long. The CDR3 DNA reads as TGTGCCAGCAGCTCCCGACAGCTAACTAGCACAGATACGCAGTATTTT. Protein sequence: CASSSRQLTSTDTQYF.

This chain joins TRBV7-2 and TRBJ2-3, with unresolved D. CDR3 length equals 15 residues. V was pared by 5 bases and J by 4 bases, with 16 bases between. Germline-derived CDR1 and CDR2 are SGHTA and FQGNSA. The CDR3 DNA is TGTGCCAGCAGCGGCCCAGGTTTTGGGGCAGATACGCAGTATTTT. This sequence encodes CASSGPGFGADTQYF.

This clonotype appeared many times. V gene TRBV3-1 combines with J gene TRBJ2-7; either TRBD1 or TRBD2 may fit D (5 bases each). Germline-derived CDR1 and CDR2 are LGHDT and YNNKEL (reference sequence). The CDR3 sequence is 16 residues long. Trimming shortened V by 0 bases and J by 0 bases, and 12 bases separated the two germline ends. The CDR3 loop is CASSQDRWGSSYEQYF. The DNA of the CDR3 is TGTGCCAGCAGCCAAGATCGATGGGGGAGCTCCTACGAGCAGTACTTC.

This chain joins TRBV7-2 and TRBJ2-7; D ambiguous. The J call may be incorrect, as the DNA end agrees better with TRBJ2-5. This CDR3 comprises 15 residues. Germline lookup yields CDR1 SGHTA and CDR2 FQGNSA. CDR3 DNA: TGTGCCAGCAGCTTAGCGCAGAGTAGGTGGGAGACCCAGTACTTC. Translating it yields CASSLAQSRWETQYF.

CDR3 sequence (DNA): TGTGCCAGCAGTTTTTACTTCGGCTACTACGAGCAGTACTTC. This gives the protein CASSFYFGYYEQYF. The chain is built from TRBV6-6 and TRBJ2-7; D unresolved. Looked up from germline, CDR1 is MNHNY and CDR2 is SVGAGI (reference sequence). Trimming took 4 bases from V and 3 from J, leaving 13 bases between them. The CDR3 runs 14 residues.

The chain carries TRBV28 and TRBJ1-5, with TRBD1 identical over 10 bases. The germline gives CDR1 MDHEN, CDR2 SYDVKM. The CDR3 is 15 amino acids. Losses at the gene ends were 5 bases for V and 4 bases for J; bases not matched to a gene: 5. CDR3 bases: TGTGCCAGCAGTCGACAGGGGGCCCTAAATCAGCCCCAGCATTTT. Translation: CASSRQGALNQPQHF.

The rearrangement joins TRBV20-1 to TRBJ2-1; D possibly uses TRBD1 or TRBD2 (5 bases each). Trimming shortened V by 6 bases and J by 7 bases, and 22 bases separated the two germline ends. From germline, CDR1 is DFQATT and CDR2 SNEGSKA (reference sequence). The CDR3 length is 15 residues. The CDR3 is CSAPMTEGEGNEQFF. The DNA for the CDR3 is TGCAGTGCGCCGATGACAGAGGGTGAGGGGAATGAGCAGTTCTTC.